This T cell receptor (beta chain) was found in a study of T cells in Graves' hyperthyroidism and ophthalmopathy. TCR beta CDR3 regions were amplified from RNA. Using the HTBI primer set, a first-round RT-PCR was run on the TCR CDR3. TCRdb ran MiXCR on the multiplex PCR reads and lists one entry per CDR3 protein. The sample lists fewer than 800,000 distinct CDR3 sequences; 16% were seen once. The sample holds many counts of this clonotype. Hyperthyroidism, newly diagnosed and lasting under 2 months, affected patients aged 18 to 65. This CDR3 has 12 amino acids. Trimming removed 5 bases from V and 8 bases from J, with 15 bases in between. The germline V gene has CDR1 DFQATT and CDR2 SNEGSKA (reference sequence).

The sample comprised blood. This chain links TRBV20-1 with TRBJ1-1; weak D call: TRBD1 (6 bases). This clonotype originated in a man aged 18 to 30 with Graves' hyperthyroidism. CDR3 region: CSAADRSGEAFF. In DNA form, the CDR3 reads TGCAGTGCTGCGGACAGATCTGGCGAAGCTTTCTTT.